This paragraph covers one T cell receptor beta chain sequence. The data were taken from a study of T cell responses to AZD1222 COVID-19 vaccine. Data came from immunoSEQ multiplex PCR; TCRdb stores just in-frame clones and leaves some out. The sample has 65,000 to 75,000 clones; around 80% are singletons. The CDR3 length is 15 residues. After removal of 3 bases from V and 10 bases from J, the junction contained 12 bases not matched to a gene. Germline V lookup: CDR1 MNHEY, CDR2 SVGEGT. This sequence originates from an adult in good health. The rearrangement uses TRBV6-2 or TRBV6-3 and TRBJ2-1; 7 nucleotides match TRBD2. The specimen comprised peripheral blood, sampled on day 0 of AZD1222 vaccination. The CDR3 sequence is CASSYRLAEASEQFF. The CDR3 DNA reads as TGTGCCAGCAGTTATCGCCTAGCGGAGGCCAGCGAGCAGTTCTTC.